These 24 T cell receptor beta chains originate from one sample sequenced in a study of metastatic and nonmetastatic thyroid tumors. Each patient came to thyroid surgery without any prior treatment (of any kind). TCRdb reprocessed the PCR reads using MiXCR. Of about 12,000 clones detected, around a third appear once; the ten largest clones hold 9.5% to 12%. Input material: tumor tissue. The receptors were gathered from a female donor with papillary thyroid cancer or a benign thyroid nodule (not recorded which). Some clones in this sample may be carry-over from other donors' samples.

The chain carries TRBV20-1 and TRBJ1-1; 8 bases are shared with TRBD1. The CDR3 extends over 16 amino acids. The trim removed 0 bases at V and 1 base at J, leaving 7 bases unmatched. The germline V gene has CDR1 DFQATT and CDR2 SNEGSKA (reference sequence). The DNA of the CDR3 is TGCAGTGCTAGAGATAGCGGACAGGGTAGGAACACTGAAGCTTTCTTT. Residues: CSARDSGQGRNTEAFF.

A word on this clone: This clone may be a read error of a much larger clone one base away. Other nucleotide sequences from this sample produce the same CDR3. The chain links TRBV7-6 to TRBJ1-1; D perhaps matches TRBD1 (5 bases). Germline V CDR1 and CDR2: SGHVS, FNYEAQ. The CDR3 covers 14 residues. V was pared by 8 bases and J by 1 base, with 14 bases between. The CDR3 region is CASSLAGSNTEAFF. The CDR3 region has the DNA TGTGCCAGCTCTCTTGCAGGGTCGAACACTGAAGCTTTCTTT. Combining the CDR3 with reference TRBV7-6 and TRBJ1-1 gives the whole variable domain GAGVSQSPRYKVTKRGQDVALRCDPISGHVSLYWYRQALGQGPEFLTYFNYEAQQDKSGLPNDRFSAERPEGSISTLTIQRTEQRDSAMYRCASSLAGSNTEAFFGQGTRLTVV.

This clone was seen ten or more times. This chain connects TRBV24-1 to TRBJ2-2, with D perhaps TRBD2 (6 bases). V shed 1 base and J shed 2 bases, with 13 bases lying between them. CDR1 and CDR2 from the germline V gene are KGHDR and SFDVKD. The CDR3 runs to 17 residues. CDR3 residues: CATSDFRAGINTGELFF. CDR3 coding DNA: TGTGCCACCAGTGATTTTCGGGCGGGGATCAACACCGGGGAGCTGTTTTTT.

By frequency in the sample, this clone is medium-sized. The chain couples TRBV12-3 or TRBV12-4 to TRBJ2-5, with unresolved D. V was cut by 6 bases and J by 0 bases, with 11 bases left in between. The CDR3 has 14 amino acids. CDR3 region: CASRNPRYQETQYF. Here the CDR3 DNA reads TGTGCCAGCAGAAACCCTAGATACCAAGAGACCCAGTACTTC.

This clone was counted a few times. The J gene is TRBJ2-7, the V gene TRBV20-1, with 7 bases that match TRBD2. The CDR3 is 15 amino acids. Germline lookup yields CDR1 DFQATT and CDR2 SNEGSKA (reference sequence). Trimming at V came to 6 bases and at J to 3 bases, leaving 14 bases not matched to a gene. This CDR3 reads CSALDSASGYYEQYF. CDR3 bases: TGCAGTGCGCTCGACTCGGCTAGCGGTTACTACGAGCAGTACTTC.

As for this clone: At the DNA level, this CDR3 is encoded by other sequences in the same sample as well. This chain joins TRBV5-6 and TRBJ2-5; possibly TRBD1 or TRBD2 for D (6 bases each). The V end lost 3 bases, the J end lost 3 bases, and 18 bases lay between the germline ends. CDR3 size: 16 residues. From germline, CDR1 is SGHDT and CDR2 YYEEEE. Written as DNA, the CDR3 is TGTGCCAGCAGCTACCGGGGGCGGAGCACCAAAGAGACCCAGTACTTC. This translates into CASSYRGRSTKETQYF.

This clone occurred a few times. The J gene is TRBJ2-2, the V gene TRBV15; TRBD1 agrees at 8 bases. The J segment lost 5 bases and the V segment lost 5 bases, leaving 10 bases of the junction unmatched. The CDR3 loop spans 16 amino acids. Germline values: CDR1 LNHNV, CDR2 YYDKDF (reference sequence). Here the CDR3 reads CATSHADRAGTGELFF. Written as DNA, the CDR3 is TGTGCCACCAGCCACGCGGACAGGGCGGGTACCGGGGAGCTGTTTTTT.

The J gene is TRBJ2-7, the V gene TRBV3-1; D is unresolved. Germline CDR1 and CDR2: LGHDT and YNNKEL (reference sequence). This CDR3 spans 13 amino acids. Trimming removed 6 bases at V and 3 bases at J, with 12 bases between. CDR3 amino acids: CASSITANYEQYF. The CDR3 DNA follows: TGTGCCAGCAGTATCACAGCTAACTACGAGCAGTACTTC.

The chain has TRBV20-1 and TRBJ2-1; 11 nucleotides match TRBD2. This CDR3 comprises 15 residues. After removal of 5 bases from V and 8 bases from J, the junction contained 11 bases not matched to a gene. Germline V lookup: CDR1 DFQATT, CDR2 SNEGSKA (reference sequence). CDR3 in DNA: TGCAGTGCTTTTGGACTAGCGGGTTTTCAGGATGAGCAGTTCTTC. Protein: CSAFGLAGFQDEQFF.

By share, this clone ranks as medium-sized. The CDR3 spells CASSQSRLQSGANVLTF. In DNA, the CDR3 is TGCGCCAGCAGCCAATCCCGCCTCCAATCTGGGGCCAACGTCCTGACTTTC. The V and J genes are TRBV4-3 and TRBJ2-6; no clear D gene. Between the trimmed V and J ends, which lost 2 bases and 1 base, there was a span of 12 bases. The CDR3 totals 17 residues. Germline CDR1 is LGHNA and CDR2 is YSLEER.

Here the CDR3 reads CASSTGRGYSNQPQHF. The CDR3, as DNA: TGTGCCAGCAGTACCGGGCGCGGTTATAGCAATCAGCCCCAGCATTTT. The chain links TRBV6-1 to TRBJ1-5; D unresolved. The CDR3 has 16 amino acids. Deletions cut 5 bases from V and 0 bases from J, with 14 bases between. Germline CDR1 MNHNS, CDR2 SASEGT.

This chain uses TRBV4-2 with TRBJ2-5, with 10 bases aligning to TRBD1. CDR3 size: 14 residues. Germline lookup yields CDR1 LGHNA and CDR2 YNFKEQ. V lost 1 base to trimming and J lost 7 bases; unmatched junction nucleotides: 3. The CDR3 nucleotides are TGTGCCAGCAGCCAAGGACAGGGGGCTGCGACCCAGTACTTC. Translation gives CASSQGQGAATQYF.

The chain uses TRBV3-1 and TRBJ2-7, with a weak D call TRBD1 (6 bases). Germline V CDR1 and CDR2: LGHDT, YNNKEL (reference sequence). V shed 1 base and J shed 4 bases, with 14 bases lying between them. The CDR3 covers 15 residues. The CDR3, as DNA: TGTGCCAGCAGCCAAGCCCTGGACAGAAGGTACGAGCAGTACTTC. Translating it yields CASSQALDRRYEQYF.

By share, this clone ranks as medium-sized. V is TRBV25-1 and J is TRBJ1-2, with D maybe TRBD1 (5 bases). There are 12 residues in the CDR3. CDR1 MGHDK and CDR2 SYGVNS come from the germline V gene. The germline V and J ends were trimmed by 4 bases and 2 bases, with 5 bases remaining between them. The CDR3 protein is CASSGTNYGYTF. The CDR3 DNA sequence: TGTGCCAGCAGTGGGACAAACTATGGCTACACCTTC.

This clone was detected only a few times. V and J are TRBV6-1 and TRBJ1-1; D ambiguous. The CDR3 is 13 amino acids. From germline, CDR1 is MNHNS and CDR2 SASEGT. Trimming left V 6 bases short and J 1 base short, with 9 bases between. The CDR3 region has the DNA TGTGCCAGCAGGAGACAACAGAACACTGAAGCTTTCTTT. Its translation: CASRRQQNTEAFF.

Many counts were recorded for this clone. A much more abundant neighbour one base away suggests this may be a read error. This chain joins TRBV6-1 and TRBJ2-7, with D possibly being TRBD1 or TRBD2 (6 bases each). The CDR3 contains 14 residues. V lost 11 bases and J 7 bases, leaving 24 bases between the germline ends. The germline V gene has CDR1 MNHNS and CDR2 SASEGT. DNA for the CDR3: TGTGCCGGAGGGAGAAGCGTGGGGGCTCAAGAGCAGTACTTC. Its protein is CAGGRSVGAQEQYF.

This clone is medium-sized within its sample. The chain combines TRBV18 with TRBJ2-2; perhaps D is TRBD1 or TRBD2 (5 bases each). The CDR3 covers 13 residues. Trimming pared 5 bases from V and 7 bases from J, leaving 11 bases between. Germline lookup yields CDR1 KGHSH and CDR2 LQKENI. The CDR3 protein is CASSGDGGGELFF. The CDR3 DNA sequence: TGTGCCAGCTCAGGGGACGGCGGCGGGGAGCTGTTTTTT.

For the CDR3, the DNA is TGTGCCAGCAGCTTAGTAGCAGGACAGACCACCTATGGCTACACCTTC. Translation: CASSLVAGQTTYGYTF. V usage is TRBV11-2 and J usage is TRBJ1-2, with D tentatively TRBD1 (6 bases). The CDR3 has 16 residues. Germline CDR1 and CDR2: SGHAT and FQNNGV. The ends were cut back, 1 base at V and 4 bases at J, with 16 bases in the middle.

In its sample, this clone ranks as medium-sized. The V call is TRBV19, the J call TRBJ2-3, with 8 bases identical to TRBD2. The CDR3 is 13 amino acids. J lost 4 bases, V lost 4 bases, and 1 base had no gene match. CDR1 LNHDA and CDR2 SQIVND come from the germline V gene (reference sequence). CDR3 in DNA: TGTGCCAGTAGTAGGGGACTAGCAGATACGCAGTATTTT. Amino acid sequence: CASSRGLADTQYF.

This rearrangement joins TRBV5-1 to TRBJ2-6, with D possibly TRBD2 on 5 matching bases. This CDR3 has 16 amino acids. Germline V lookup: CDR1 SGHRS, CDR2 YFSETQ. V shed 2 bases and J shed 2 bases, with 11 bases lying between them. CDR3 sequence reads: CASSLSGTPGANVLTF. CDR3 bases: TGCGCCAGCAGCTTAAGCGGAACCCCTGGGGCCAACGTCCTGACTTTC. Full variable domain (missing parts from reference TRBV5-1 and TRBJ2-6): KAGVTQTPRYLIKTRGQQVTLSCSPISGHRSVSWYQQTPGQGLQFLFEYFSETQRNKGNFPGRFSGRQFSNSRSEMNVSTLELGDSALYLCASSLSGTPGANVLTFGAGSRLTVL.

This clone was observed a handful of times. The rearrangement joins TRBV6-5 to TRBJ1-1, with 8 nucleotides matching TRBD1. The CDR3 spans 13 residues. CDR1 is MNHEY, CDR2 SVGAGI, per germline. J lost 6 bases, V lost 4 bases, and 4 bases had no gene match. The CDR3 reads CASSSIQGAEAFF. The CDR3 DNA reads TGTGCCAGCAGTTCCATACAGGGGGCTGAAGCTTTCTTT.

This clone was detected only a few times. J is TRBJ1-1 and V is TRBV20-1; TRBD1 matches at 8 bases. This CDR3 spans 18 amino acids. The germline V gene encodes CDR1 DFQATT and CDR2 SNEGSKA (reference sequence). The J segment lost 0 bases and the V segment lost 3 bases, leaving 15 bases of the junction unmatched. The CDR3, as DNA: TGCAGTGCTAGGGGAAACCAGGGGGCGTACCTCATGAACACTGAAGCTTTCTTT. It translates to CSARGNQGAYLMNTEAFF.

In its sample, this clone is medium-sized. The chain recombines TRBV5-4 with TRBJ2-2, with D maybe TRBD2 (5 bases). This CDR3 is 18 amino acids long. Germline CDR1 reads SGHNT; CDR2 reads YYREEE (reference sequence). V shed 0 bases and J shed 0 bases, with 15 bases lying between them. In DNA, the CDR3 is TGTGCCAGCAGCTTGGAGGTTATCCAGCGGTCGAACACCGGGGAGCTGTTTTTT. Amino acids: CASSLEVIQRSNTGELFF.

This chain joins TRBV11-2 and TRBJ2-1; D is ambiguous. Germline lookup yields CDR1 SGHAT and CDR2 FQNNGV. Trimming took off 0 bases at V and 2 bases at J, with 11 bases between the two ends. The CDR3 is made up of 16 amino acids. CDR3 loop: CASSLEWPSPYNEQFF. CDR3 bases: TGTGCCAGCAGCTTAGAGTGGCCTTCCCCCTACAATGAGCAGTTCTTC.